This is a list of T cell receptor beta chains from one sample in a study of early T cells in non-severe SARS-CoV-2 infection. From the 5' RACE reads, TCRdb called clonotypes with MiXCR, one entry per CDR3 protein. The repertoire consists of about 68,000 distinct CDR3 sequences, with 9.5% to 13% occurring once and the leading ten covering around 6.1%. The sample taken for sequencing was whole blood. These receptors were taken from an adult who was a healthcare worker with PCR-confirmed SARS-CoV-2 infection or an uninfected control (not recorded which). Both conserved end residues are part of each CDR3. A D gene is named only where the DNA matches it firmly. Expanded clones get a size class; other rows say once, few or many, or leave the size out.

D	V	J	size	CDR3	DNA
TRBD1	TRBV3-1	TRBJ2-2	many	CASRARTGRNTGELFF	TGTGCCAGCAGGGCTAGGACAGGGCGGAACACCGGGGAGCTGTTTTTT
.	TRBV20-1	TRBJ1-4	.	CSAKDQGSNEKLFF	TGCAGTGCTAAAGATCAGGGGAGTAATGAAAAACTGTTTTTT
.	TRBV2	TRBJ2-6	few	CASLGANVLTF	TGTGCCAGCTTAGGGGCCAACGTCCTGACTTTC
TRBD2	TRBV14	TRBJ2-7	many	CASSHALLAGGPYEQYF	TGTGCCAGCAGCCACGCACTCTTAGCGGGAGGGCCCTACGAGCAGTACTTC
.	TRBV7-6	TRBJ2-2	.	CASSEADGTGELFF	TGTGCCAGCAGCGAAGCGGATGGGACCGGGGAGCTGTTTTTT
.	TRBV28	TRBJ1-5	few	CASSLMLGDQPQHF	TGTGCCAGCAGTTTAATGCTGGGGGATCAGCCCCAGCATTTT
.	TRBV3-1	TRBJ1-1	few	CASSQKGDHTEAFF	TGTGCCAGCAGCCAAAAAGGGGACCACACTGAAGCTTTCTTT
.	TRBV7-2	TRBJ1-1	.	CASSLRLTGKTEAFF	TGTGCCAGCAGCTTAAGACTCACAGGGAAAACTGAAGCTTTCTTT
.	TRBV7-8	TRBJ2-7	few	CASSLVGLQEQYF	TGTGCCAGCAGCTTAGTCGGGTTACAGGAGCAGTACTTC
.	TRBV19	TRBJ1-2	.	CASSLGPPYGYTF	TGTGCCAGTAGCCTAGGCCCCCCTTATGGCTACACCTTC